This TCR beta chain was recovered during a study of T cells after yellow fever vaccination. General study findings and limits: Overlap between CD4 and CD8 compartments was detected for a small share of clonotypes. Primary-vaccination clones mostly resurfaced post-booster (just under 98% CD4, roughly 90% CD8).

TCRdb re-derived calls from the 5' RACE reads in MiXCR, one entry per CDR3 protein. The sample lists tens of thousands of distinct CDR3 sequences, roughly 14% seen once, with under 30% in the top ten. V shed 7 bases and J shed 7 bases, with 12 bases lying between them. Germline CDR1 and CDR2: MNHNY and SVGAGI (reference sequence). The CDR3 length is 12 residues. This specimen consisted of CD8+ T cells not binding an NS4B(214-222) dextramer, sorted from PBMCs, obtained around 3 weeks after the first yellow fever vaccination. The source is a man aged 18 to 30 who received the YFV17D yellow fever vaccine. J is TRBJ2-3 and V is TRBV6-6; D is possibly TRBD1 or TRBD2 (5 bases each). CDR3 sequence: CASIGASYTQYF. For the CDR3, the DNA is TGTGCCAGCATCGGGGCTAGCTATACGCAGTATTTT.